The entry that follows covers one T cell receptor (beta chain) sequence. This specimen comes from a study of blood T cell repertoires in COVID-19. For the study at large: Sample material is recorded as cDNA or gDNA derived from T cells, B-cell-depleted T cells, or PBMCs.

In the original processing: Amplification with reference gene primers provided the estimates of nucleated cell counts. Measured with immunoSEQ multiplex PCR; TCRdb has only the in-frame clones, and not every one. V and J calls plus clone size are reproduced from that table; the DNA served to infer D and trimming. The sample includes approximately 200,000 clones, about 88% of them seen just once. The germline V and J ends were trimmed by 9 bases and 5 bases, with 28 bases remaining between them. Germline assignment: CDR1 KGHDR and CDR2 SFDVKD. The CDR3 consists of 18 residues. The sequencing sample was made of peripheral blood. The V gene is TRBV24-1, the J gene TRBJ1-5; D ambiguous. The sequence was obtained from a woman aged 25 to 39 with active or convalescent COVID-19. Here the CDR3 DNA reads TGTGCCACCCCTTTACCGTTAAAAGAAAGCCAGGCCGATCAGCCCCAGCATTTT. It translates to CATPLPLKESQADQPQHF.